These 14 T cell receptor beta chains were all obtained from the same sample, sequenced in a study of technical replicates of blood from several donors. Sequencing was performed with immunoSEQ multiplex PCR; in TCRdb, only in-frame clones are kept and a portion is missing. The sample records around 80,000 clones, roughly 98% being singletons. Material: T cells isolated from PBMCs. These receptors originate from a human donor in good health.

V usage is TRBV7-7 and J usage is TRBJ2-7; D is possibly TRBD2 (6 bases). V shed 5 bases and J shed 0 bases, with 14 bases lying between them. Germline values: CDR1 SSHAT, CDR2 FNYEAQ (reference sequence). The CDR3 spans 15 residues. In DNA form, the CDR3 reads TGTGCCAGCAGCCCCGGGACTGAGTTCTCCTACGAGCAGTACTTC. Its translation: CASSPGTEFSYEQYF.

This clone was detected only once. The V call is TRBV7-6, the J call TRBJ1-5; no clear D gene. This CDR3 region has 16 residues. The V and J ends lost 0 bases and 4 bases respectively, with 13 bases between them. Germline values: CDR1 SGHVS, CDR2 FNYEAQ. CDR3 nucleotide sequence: TGTGCCAGCAGCTTAGCGCCCAATGCGATTAATCAGCCCCAGCATTTT. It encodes CASSLAPNAINQPQHF.

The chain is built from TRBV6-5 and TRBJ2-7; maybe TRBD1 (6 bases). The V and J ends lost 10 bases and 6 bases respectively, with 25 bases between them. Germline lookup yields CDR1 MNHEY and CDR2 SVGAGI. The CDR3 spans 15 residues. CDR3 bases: TGTGCCACCCTAGGCACCGACAGGAATAGGGCCGAGCAGTACTTC. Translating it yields CATLGTDRNRAEQYF.

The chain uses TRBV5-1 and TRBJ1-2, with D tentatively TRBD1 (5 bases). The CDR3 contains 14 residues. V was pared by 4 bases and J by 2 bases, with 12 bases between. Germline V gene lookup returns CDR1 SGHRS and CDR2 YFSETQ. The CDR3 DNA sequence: TGCGCCAGCAGCCCCCCCGGGGGGAACTATGGCTACACCTTC. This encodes CASSPPGGNYGYTF.

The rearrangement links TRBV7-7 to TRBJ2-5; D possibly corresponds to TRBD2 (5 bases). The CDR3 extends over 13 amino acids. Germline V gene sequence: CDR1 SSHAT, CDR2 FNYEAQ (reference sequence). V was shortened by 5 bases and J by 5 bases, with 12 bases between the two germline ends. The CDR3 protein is CASSQARRETQYF. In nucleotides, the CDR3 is TGTGCCAGCAGCCAAGCCCGGAGGGAGACCCAGTACTTC.

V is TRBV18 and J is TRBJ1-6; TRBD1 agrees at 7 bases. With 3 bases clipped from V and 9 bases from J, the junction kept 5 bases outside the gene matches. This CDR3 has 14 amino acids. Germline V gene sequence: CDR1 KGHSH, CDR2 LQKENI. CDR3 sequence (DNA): TGTGCCAGCTCACCGGAAGGGGGCTCTTCACCCCTCCACTTT. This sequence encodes CASSPEGGSSPLHF.

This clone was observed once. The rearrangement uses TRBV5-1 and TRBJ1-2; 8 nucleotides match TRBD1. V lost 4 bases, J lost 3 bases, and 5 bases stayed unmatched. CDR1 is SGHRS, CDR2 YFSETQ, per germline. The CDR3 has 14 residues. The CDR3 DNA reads TGCGCCAGCAGCCCGAGGACAGGGTACTATGGCTACACCTTC. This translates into CASSPRTGYYGYTF.

CDR3 coding DNA: TGTGCCAGCAGCTTGCCCACTAGTCCCGGCACAGATACGCAGTATTTT. This encodes CASSLPTSPGTDTQYF. This rearrangement joins TRBV7-9 to TRBJ2-3; a possible D gene is TRBD2 (5 bases). Germline V gene lookup returns CDR1 SEHNR and CDR2 FQNEAQ (reference sequence). V lost 3 bases and J 1 base, leaving 14 bases between the germline ends. The CDR3 contains 16 residues.

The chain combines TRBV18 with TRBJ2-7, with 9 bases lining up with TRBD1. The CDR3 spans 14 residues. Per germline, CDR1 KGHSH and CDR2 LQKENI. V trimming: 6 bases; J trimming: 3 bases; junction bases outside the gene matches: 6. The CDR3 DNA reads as TGTGCCAGCTCGTACGGGACAGGGCTCTACGAGCAGTACTTC. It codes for CASSYGTGLYEQYF.

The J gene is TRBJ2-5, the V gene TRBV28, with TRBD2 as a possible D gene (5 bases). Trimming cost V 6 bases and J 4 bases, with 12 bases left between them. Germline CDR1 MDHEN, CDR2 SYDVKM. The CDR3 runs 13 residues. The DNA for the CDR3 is TGTGCCAGCAGAAGGAGTGGAGGAGAGACCCAGTACTTC. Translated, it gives CASRRSGGETQYF.

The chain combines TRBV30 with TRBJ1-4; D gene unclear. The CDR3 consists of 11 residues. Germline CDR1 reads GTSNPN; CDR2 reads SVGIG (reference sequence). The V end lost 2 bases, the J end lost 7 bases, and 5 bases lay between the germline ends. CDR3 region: CAWSPSEKLFF. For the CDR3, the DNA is TGTGCCTGGAGTCCGAGTGAAAAACTGTTTTTT.

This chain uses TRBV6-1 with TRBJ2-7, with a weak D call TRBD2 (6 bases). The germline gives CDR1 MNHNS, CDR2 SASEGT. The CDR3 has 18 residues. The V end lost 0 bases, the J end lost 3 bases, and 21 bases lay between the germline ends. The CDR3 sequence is CASSEAGPLGWGDYEQYF. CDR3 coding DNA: TGTGCCAGCAGTGAAGCCGGACCTCTGGGATGGGGGGACTACGAGCAGTACTTC.

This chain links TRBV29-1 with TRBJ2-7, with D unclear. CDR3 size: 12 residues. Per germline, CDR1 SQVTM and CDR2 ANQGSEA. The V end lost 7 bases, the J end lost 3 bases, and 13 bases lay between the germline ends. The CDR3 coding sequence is TGCAGCGCCGAAGACGCGGACTACGAGCAGTACTTC. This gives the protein CSAEDADYEQYF.

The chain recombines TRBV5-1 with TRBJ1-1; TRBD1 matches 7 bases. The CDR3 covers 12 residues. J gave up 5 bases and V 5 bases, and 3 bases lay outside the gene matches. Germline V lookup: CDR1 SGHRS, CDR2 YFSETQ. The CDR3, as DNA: TGCGCCAGCAGGCAGGGGGAGACTGAAGCTTTCTTT. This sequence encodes CASRQGETEAFF.